A single sample is the source of the 30 T cell receptor beta chains below, sequenced in a study of shared clonotypes between healthy human individuals. Profiling relied on immunoSEQ multiplex PCR, and the TCRdb table lists in-frame clones only, not all of them. The data contain just over 2,000,000 clones, 85% to 95% of them singletons. The sample comprised naive CD4+ T cells sorted from blood. Described subset: CD45RA+ positively selected. The receptor source for this set is a man aged 18 to 29 in good health.

About this clone: A read error may account for a junction end that differs from germline. This chain uses TRBV5-1 with TRBJ2-5, with unresolved D. The length of the CDR3 is 9 residues. Per the germline V gene, CDR1 is SGHRS and CDR2 is YFSETQ. CDR3 sequence: CTSSLSQYF. The CDR3 nucleotides are TGCACCAGCAGCTTGTCCCAGTACTTC.

The chain uses TRBV7-8 and TRBJ1-1; D uncertain. CDR1 is SGHVS, CDR2 FQNEAQ, per germline. V shed 3 bases and J shed 3 bases, with 26 bases lying between them. There are 19 residues in the CDR3. CDR3 region: CASSFVFNRGSTRDTEAFF. In DNA form, the CDR3 reads TGTGCCAGCAGCTTTGTGTTTAATCGGGGATCGACCCGCGACACTGAAGCTTTCTTT.

V is TRBV4-3 and J is TRBJ2-7; weak D call: TRBD2 (6 bases). Germline V gene sequence: CDR1 LGHNA, CDR2 YSLEER. This CDR3 spans 16 amino acids. V was shortened by 0 bases and J by 0 bases, with 12 bases between the two germline ends. DNA of the CDR3: TGCGCCAGCAGCCAAGAAGTCGGGACTCCCTCCTACGAGCAGTACTTC. Protein sequence: CASSQEVGTPSYEQYF.

The chain combines TRBV28 with TRBJ1-4; no firm D call. V was clipped by 7 bases and J by 3 bases, with 18 bases between them. Germline V gene data show CDR1 as MDHEN and CDR2 as SYDVKM. This CDR3 region has 16 residues. The DNA for the CDR3 is TGTGCCAGCACCCCTCCCCCAGGCGGTGCTAATGAAAAACTGTTTTTT. This encodes CASTPPPGGANEKLFF. The whole variable domain, remainder taken from reference TRBV28 and TRBJ1-4, is DVKVTQSSRYLVKRTGEKVFLECVQDMDHENMFWYRQDPGLGLRLIYFSYDVKMKEKGDIPEGYSVSREKKERFSLILESASTNQTSMYLCASTPPPGGANEKLFFGSGTQLSVL.

The genes are TRBV5-1 and TRBJ2-2, with TRBD1 identical over 10 bases. There are 16 residues in the CDR3. V gave up 5 bases and J gave up 0 bases; unmatched junction bases: 4. From germline, CDR1 is SGHRS and CDR2 YFSETQ. CDR3 sequence: CASSSTGGANTGELFF. In DNA, the CDR3 is TGCGCCAGCAGTTCGACAGGGGGCGCGAACACCGGGGAGCTGTTTTTT.

CDR3 in DNA: TGTGCCAGCAGCTTAGCCCTAATTCCATCTAGCGGGAGTACCTACGAGCAGTACTTC. This encodes CASSLALIPSSGSTYEQYF. The chain has TRBV7-9 and TRBJ2-7; 10 bases are a match to TRBD2. Losses at the gene ends were 0 bases for V and 2 bases for J; bases not matched to a gene: 13. This CDR3 region has 19 residues. Germline V gives CDR1 SEHNR, CDR2 FQNEAQ (reference sequence). Full variable domain (remainder filled in from reference TRBV7-9 and TRBJ2-7): DTGVSQNPRHKITKRGQNVTFRCDPISEHNRLYWYRQTLGQGPEFLTYFQNEAQLEKSRLLSDRFSAERPKGSFSTLEIQRTEQGDSAMYLCASSLALIPSSGSTYEQYFGPGTRLTVT.

V usage is TRBV28 and J usage is TRBJ2-7, with 15 bases lining up with TRBD2. The germline CDR1 and CDR2 sequences are MDHEN and SYDVKM. Trimming removed 6 bases from V and 2 bases from J; junction bases left unmatched: 2. The CDR3 loop spans 15 amino acids. The CDR3, as DNA: TGTGCCAGCAGCGGGACTAGCGGGGGGCCCTACGAGCAGTACTTC. Its translation is CASSGTSGGPYEQYF.

The chain joins TRBV12-5 to TRBJ2-7, with TRBD2 as a possible D gene (6 bases). The germline gives CDR1 LGHNT, CDR2 FRNRAP. CDR3 length equals 14 residues. V was trimmed by 5 bases and J by 1 base, leaving 12 bases between them. CDR3 bases: TGTGCTAGTGGTCCCCGGGACTTTTCCTACGAGCAGTACTTC. Its protein is CASGPRDFSYEQYF. Full variable domain (rest looked up from reference TRBV12-5 and TRBJ2-7): DARVTQTPRHKVTEMGQEVTMRCQPILGHNTVFWYRQTMMQGLELLAYFRNRAPLDDSGMPKDRFSAEMPDATLATLKIQPSEPRDSAVYFCASGPRDFSYEQYFGPGTRLTVT.

The chain joins TRBV7-9 to TRBJ2-3; D gene ambiguous. In germline, CDR1 is SEHNR, CDR2 FQNEAQ (reference sequence). Trimming removed 2 bases at V and 2 bases at J, with 14 bases between. This CDR3 contains 16 residues. The CDR3 loop is CASSLSSYIPTDTQYF. The CDR3 bases are TGTGCCAGCAGCTTATCCAGCTACATACCCACAGATACGCAGTATTTT.

This clone has only one observation. V gene TRBV6-1 combines with J gene TRBJ1-6; the D gene is possibly TRBD1 (5 bases). V was pared by 4 bases and J by 7 bases, with 14 bases between. The CDR3 loop spans 15 amino acids. Germline V gives CDR1 MNHNS, CDR2 SASEGT. The CDR3 DNA is TGTGCCAGCAGTGGCCGGGACGGGTTGAATTCACCCCTCCACTTT. Translated: CASSGRDGLNSPLHF.

This clone was counted between two and nine times. The chain carries TRBV30 and TRBJ1-6; TRBD1 aligns across 7 bases. J was trimmed by 6 bases and V by 1 base; bases with no gene match: 0. CDR3 length: 13 amino acids. The germline gives CDR1 GTSNPN, CDR2 SVGIG (reference sequence). In nucleotides, the CDR3 is TGTGCCTGGAGTGACAGGGGTAATTCACCCCTCCACTTT. Translating gives CAWSDRGNSPLHF.

In DNA, the CDR3 is TGTGCCAGCAGGGGACAGACAAATAGCAATCAGCCCCAGCATTTT. Protein sequence: CASRGQTNSNQPQHF. The chain has TRBV2 and TRBJ1-5; 7 nucleotides match TRBD1. This CDR3 is 15 amino acids long. CDR1 is SNHLY, CDR2 FYNNEI, per germline. V shed 6 bases, J shed 0 bases, and the junction held 5 bases outside the gene matches.

The chain combines TRBV7-2 with TRBJ2-7; D not certain. Trimming removed 0 bases from V and 2 bases from J, with 8 bases in between. The CDR3 has 14 residues. Germline V gives CDR1 SGHTA, CDR2 FQGNSA. CDR3 sequence: CASSLARPPYEQYF. CDR3 in DNA: TGTGCCAGCAGCTTAGCGAGGCCGCCCTACGAGCAGTACTTC.

The chain carries TRBV10-3 and TRBJ1-1; D call uncertain. Germline CDR1 reads ENHRY; CDR2 reads SYGVKD. The CDR3 is 12 amino acids. Deletions cut 8 bases from V and 0 bases from J, with 7 bases between. CDR3 bases: TGTGCCATCGGCGGTTTGAACACTGAAGCTTTCTTT. It yields the protein CAIGGLNTEAFF.

This rearrangement joins TRBV29-1 to TRBJ2-3, with 10 positions matching TRBD1. CDR1 and CDR2 from the germline V gene are SQVTM and ANQGSEA. The CDR3 sequence is 13 residues long. The CDR3 is CLAGTGGTDTQYF. CDR3 sequence (DNA): TGCCTAGCCGGGACAGGGGGCACAGATACGCAGTATTTT.

The chain employs TRBV29-1 and TRBJ2-2, with 9 bases matching TRBD1. This CDR3 has 14 amino acids. Germline CDR1 SQVTM, CDR2 ANQGSEA. The J segment lost 6 bases and the V segment lost 6 bases, leaving 8 bases of the junction unmatched. As DNA, the CDR3 is TGCAGCGTGCGGACAGGGGCGTTCTCCGGGGAGCTGTTTTTT. This encodes CSVRTGAFSGELFF.

V and J are TRBV2 and TRBJ1-2, with D uncertain. CDR3 length: 16 amino acids. The germline V and J ends were trimmed by 6 bases and 4 bases, with 21 bases remaining between them. Germline V gives CDR1 SNHLY, CDR2 FYNNEI. The DNA of the CDR3 is TGTGCCAGCAGGAACGCCGGGTCATCCTCAATCTATGGCTACACCTTC. Protein sequence: CASRNAGSSSIYGYTF.

To note about this clone: A read error may account for a junction end that differs from germline. This same CDR3 is encoded by further DNA sequences in the sample. This chain connects TRBV28 to TRBJ1-3; D may be TRBD1 (5 bases). Looked up from germline, CDR1 is MDHEN and CDR2 is SYDVKM. This CDR3 region has 13 residues. CDR3 sequence: CATLGPPGNTIYF. CDR3 DNA sequence: TGTGCCACCTTGGGACCTCCTGGGAACACCATATATTTT. The complete variable domain, with remaining parts taken from reference TRBV28 and TRBJ1-3, reads DVKVTQSSRYLVKRTGEKVFLECVQDMDHENMFWYRQDPGLGLRLIYFSYDVKMKEKGDIPEGYSVSREKKERFSLILESASTNQTSMYLCATLGPPGNTIYFGEGSWLTVV.

The genes are TRBV20-1 and TRBJ1-2; D is uncertain. Germline V gene sequence: CDR1 DFQATT, CDR2 SNEGSKA (reference sequence). Trimming shortened V by 5 bases and J by 7 bases, and 11 bases separated the two germline ends. The CDR3 extends over 11 amino acids. The CDR3 DNA sequence: TGCAGTGCTCCTTTTAATCCTGGCTACACCTTC. Residues: CSAPFNPGYTF.

This clone was seen only once. The J gene is TRBJ2-7, the V gene TRBV5-1; a possible D gene is TRBD1 (6 bases). Germline CDR1 reads SGHRS; CDR2 reads YFSETQ. The CDR3 has 14 residues. V was pared by 7 bases and J by 0 bases, with 14 bases between. CDR3 sequence (DNA): TGCGCCAGCCGAACAGGACAGAGCTCCTACGAGCAGTACTTC. Protein sequence: CASRTGQSSYEQYF.

The V and J genes are TRBV28 and TRBJ2-3; D gene ambiguous. CDR1 is MDHEN, CDR2 SYDVKM, per germline. CDR3 length equals 15 residues. V lost 2 bases to trimming and J lost 5 bases, with 14 bases between them. CDR3 coding DNA: TGTGCCAGCAGTTTAGGCGCAGTTGGTAAAGATACGCAGTATTTT. Translation: CASSLGAVGKDTQYF.

The chain has TRBV2 and TRBJ2-4, with D possibly being TRBD1 (5 bases). Per the germline V gene, CDR1 is SNHLY and CDR2 is FYNNEI. The CDR3 has 17 amino acids. Trimming pared 2 bases from V and 1 base from J, leaving 15 bases between. CDR3 amino acids: CASSESNRSGAKNIQYF. The CDR3 DNA reads TGTGCCAGCAGTGAATCGAACAGGTCTGGGGCCAAAAACATTCAGTACTTC.

V is TRBV28 and J is TRBJ1-2; D unclear. Trimming removed 5 bases from V and 4 bases from J, with 26 bases in between. Germline CDR1 reads MDHEN; CDR2 reads SYDVKM. The CDR3 totals 18 residues. CDR3 coding DNA: TGTGCCAGCAGTCCAATGTCCCGTTCAGCCCCGGTGGGCTATGGCTACACCTTC. It yields the protein CASSPMSRSAPVGYGYTF.

J is TRBJ1-5 and V is TRBV5-1; possibly TRBD1 for D (5 bases). Germline CDR1 is SGHRS and CDR2 is YFSETQ. V was trimmed by 4 bases and J by 0 bases, leaving 17 bases between them. This CDR3 spans 17 amino acids. CDR3 coding DNA: TGCGCCAGCAGCCCCTCTGGAGGGGTCCATAGCAATCAGCCCCAGCATTTT. Protein sequence: CASSPSGGVHSNQPQHF.

This clone was picked up one time. V gene TRBV7-9 combines with J gene TRBJ2-3; D is unresolved. The germline V and J ends were trimmed by 5 bases and 0 bases, with 12 bases remaining between them. CDR3 length equals 15 residues. Germline V CDR1 and CDR2: SEHNR, FQNEAQ (reference sequence). The CDR3 sequence is CASSGRLPSTDTQYF. Here the CDR3 DNA reads TGTGCCAGCAGCGGGCGTCTCCCTAGCACAGATACGCAGTATTTT.

This chain connects TRBV7-2 to TRBJ2-7, with D tentatively TRBD1 or TRBD2 (5 bases each). Germline assignment: CDR1 SGHTA and CDR2 FQGNSA. The germline V and J ends were trimmed by 5 bases and 2 bases, with 13 bases remaining between them. The CDR3 loop spans 14 amino acids. The CDR3 bases are TGTGCCAGCAGCAAAGGGACGGGGACCTACGAGCAGTACTTC. The encoded protein is CASSKGTGTYEQYF.

V gene TRBV6-4 combines with J gene TRBJ2-7, with TRBD1 as a possible D gene (5 bases). V was clipped by 5 bases and J by 3 bases, with 14 bases between them. The CDR3 sequence is 14 residues long. Germline CDR1 is MRHNA and CDR2 is SNTAGT. The CDR3 protein is CASSTPDTYYEQYF. DNA of the CDR3: TGTGCCAGCAGTACCCCGGACACGTACTACGAGCAGTACTTC.

The chain couples TRBV28 to TRBJ2-1; the match to TRBD1 covers 10 bases. Germline V gene lookup returns CDR1 MDHEN and CDR2 SYDVKM. The CDR3 consists of 14 residues. J lost 9 bases, V lost 2 bases, and 4 bases had no gene match. The CDR3 protein is CASSLGDRGSEQFF. The DNA of the CDR3 is TGTGCCAGCAGTTTAGGGGACAGGGGCAGTGAGCAGTTCTTC. Together with reference TRBV28 and TRBJ2-1, the CDR3 gives the full variable domain: DVKVTQSSRYLVKRTGEKVFLECVQDMDHENMFWYRQDPGLGLRLIYFSYDVKMKEKGDIPEGYSVSREKKERFSLILESASTNQTSMYLCASSLGDRGSEQFFGPGTRLTVL.

This clone is a singleton in its sample. The chain combines TRBV19 with TRBJ2-7; TRBD1 matches at 7 bases. The CDR3 sequence is 15 residues long. Germline-derived CDR1 and CDR2 are LNHDA and SQIVND (reference sequence). V gave up 5 bases and J gave up 2 bases; unmatched junction bases: 9. In DNA form, the CDR3 reads TGTGCCAGTAGTCCTGGGACAGACAGAACCTACGAGCAGTACTTC. It translates to CASSPGTDRTYEQYF. Complete variable domain (other parts from reference TRBV19 and TRBJ2-7): DGGITQSPKYLFRKEGQNVTLSCEQNLNHDAMYWYRQDPGQGLRLIYYSQIVNDFQKGDIAEGYSVSREKKESFPLTVTSAQKNPTAFYLCASSPGTDRTYEQYFGPGTRLTVT.

A remark on this clone: Other DNA variants within this sample encode the same CDR3. The chain has TRBV5-1 and TRBJ2-7, with 7 bases identical to TRBD1. The CDR3 length is 13 residues. The trim removed 4 bases at V and 4 bases at J, leaving 5 bases unmatched. Germline-derived CDR1 and CDR2 are SGHRS and YFSETQ. CDR3 amino acids: CASSPGTVYEQYF. In nucleotides, the CDR3 is TGCGCCAGCAGCCCCGGGACAGTTTACGAGCAGTACTTC.